One T cell receptor beta chain is described in this entry. The record originates from a study of tumor T cells in aggressive B-cell lymphoma. V gave up 1 base and J gave up 10 bases; unmatched junction bases: 6. The CDR3 spans 14 residues. The germline V gene encodes CDR1 MGHRA and CDR2 YSYEKL. Profiling relied on immunoSEQ multiplex PCR, and the TCRdb table lists in-frame clones only, not all of them. This table has about 4,000 clones, more than 65% appearing once. This chain uses TRBV4-1 with TRBJ2-1; 8 nucleotides match TRBD2. The sample consisted of tumor tissue. The clonotype was recovered from an adult with diffuse large B cell lymphoma. The CDR3 reads CASSQAGGPREQFF. The CDR3 nucleotides read TGCGCCAGCAGCCAAGCGGGAGGGCCCCGAGAGCAGTTCTTC.